This T cell receptor beta chain was recovered during a study of blood T cell repertoires in COVID-19. About the study: From the United States, Italy and Spain came samples of acute and convalescent COVID-19. Sources were T cells, B-cell-depleted T cells, or PBMCs; the material itself was cDNA or gDNA.

Germline-derived CDR1 and CDR2 are SGHTA and FQGNSA. The CDR3 covers 15 residues. The V segment lost 3 bases and the J segment 6 bases; nucleotides outside the gene matches: 4. Per the original methods: For nucleated cells, counts were estimated from reference gene primer amplification. The protocol was immunoSEQ multiplex PCR, while the TCRdb copy is restricted to in-frame clones and leaves out a portion. V and J calls and clone size follow that table, whereas D and trimming were derived from the DNA. The sample carries about 240,000 clones, approximately 80% recorded once. The sequence was obtained from a man younger than 40 who had recovered from COVID-19. The chain combines TRBV7-2 with TRBJ2-2; 10 nucleotides line up with TRBD2. Source material: peripheral blood. CDR3 DNA sequence: TGTGCCAGCAGCTTCAGCGGGGGGGGCGCCGGGGAGCTGTTTTTT. It specifies CASSFSGGGAGELFF.